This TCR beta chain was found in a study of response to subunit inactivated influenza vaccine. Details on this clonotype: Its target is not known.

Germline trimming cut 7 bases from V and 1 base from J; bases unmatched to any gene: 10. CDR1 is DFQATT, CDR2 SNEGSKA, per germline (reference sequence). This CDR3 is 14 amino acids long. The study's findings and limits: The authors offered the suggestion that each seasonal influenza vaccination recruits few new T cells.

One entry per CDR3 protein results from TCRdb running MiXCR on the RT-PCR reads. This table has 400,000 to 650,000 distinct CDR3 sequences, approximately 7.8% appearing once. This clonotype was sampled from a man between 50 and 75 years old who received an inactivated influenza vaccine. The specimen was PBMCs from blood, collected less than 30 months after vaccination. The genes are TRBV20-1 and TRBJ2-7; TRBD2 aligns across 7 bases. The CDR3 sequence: CSVGGGPGSYEQYF. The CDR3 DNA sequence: TGCAGTGTGGGCGGGGGACCAGGGTCCTACGAGCAGTACTTC.